This T cell receptor (beta chain) was obtained from a study of blood T cell repertoires in COVID-19. The V gene lost 9 bases and the J gene lost 5 bases, with 15 bases spanning the gap. The CDR3 is 13 amino acids. Germline lookup yields CDR1 MNHEY and CDR2 SMNVEV (reference sequence). Generated by immunoSEQ multiplex PCR, the TCRdb table keeps only in-frame clones and is missing some. The data show around 250,000 clones, roughly 80% seen once. Sequenced input: PBMCs or T cells enriched from blood (not recorded which). The V and J genes are TRBV27 and TRBJ2-3; D call uncertain. The clonotype originates from a man in his forties who had been exposed to COVID-19. The CDR3 here is CASSEASRDTQYF. The CDR3, as DNA: TGTGCCAGTTCAGAGGCTAGTCGAGATACGCAGTATTTT.